This TCR beta chain was retrieved from a study of beta chain features in type 1 diabetes. V was pared by 0 bases and J by 5 bases, with 6 bases between. Germline CDR1 is LGHNA and CDR2 is YNFKEQ. This CDR3 has 13 residues. The whole isolated RNA underwent reverse transcription, so sequencing captured expressed TCRB transcripts. The average output of naive, central memory and regulatory T cell samples was around 3.5 million reads. Assay: immunoSEQ multiplex PCR; the TCRdb copy retains only in-frame clones and omits some. The sample records roughly 500,000 clones, roughly 31% being singletons. The sequenced sample consisted of naive CD4+ T cells from blood. The chain has TRBV4-2 and TRBJ2-3; no clear D. The source of this sequence is a young man in good health. CDR3: CASSQDRLDTQYF. DNA of the CDR3: TGTGCCAGCAGCCAAGACCGCCTAGATACGCAGTATTTT.